The 21 T cell receptor beta chains in this list originate from one sample, sequenced in a study of shared clonotypes between healthy human individuals. The naive CD8 population came from CD45RO-negative cells selected for CCR7, without terminally differentiated effector memory CD45RA+ cells. Method: immunoSEQ multiplex PCR; TCRdb's copy keeps in-frame clones and lacks some. The sample shows about 2 million clones, about 95% of them seen only once. Sequenced: naive CD8+ T cells sorted from blood. Receptors originate from a man younger than 35 in good health.

The chain employs TRBV9 and TRBJ1-6, with D perhaps matching TRBD1 (6 bases). In germline, CDR1 is SGDLS, CDR2 YYNGEE. CDR3 size: 16 residues. Trimming stripped 3 bases from V and 9 bases from J, with 19 bases between. The CDR3 region is CASSEGSGTWGSPLHF. The DNA of the CDR3 is TGTGCCAGCAGCGAGGGCTCAGGGACATGGGGTTCACCCCTCCACTTT.

This clone was counted a single time. The chain combines TRBV5-4 with TRBJ1-2; D not resolved. CDR1 is SGHNT and CDR2 is YYREEE in the germline V gene (reference sequence). The CDR3 has 13 amino acids. The ends were cut back, 9 bases at V and 1 base at J, with 13 bases in the middle. In DNA form, the CDR3 reads TGTGCCACCGGTACAAGCCGTAACTATGGCTACACCTTC. It encodes CATGTSRNYGYTF. Looking up the rest from reference TRBV5-4 and TRBJ1-2 gives the full variable domain: ETGVTQSPTHLIKTRGQQVTLRCSSQSGHNTVSWYQQALGQGPQFIFQYYREEENGRGNFPPRFSGLQFPNYSSELNVNALELDDSALYLCATGTSRNYGYTFGSGTRLTVV.

As to this clone: The sample has other DNA sequences that encode this CDR3 too. The DNA for the CDR3 is TGCGCCAGCAGCTTGGCAGGACAGGGCTACGAGCAGTACTTC. Its translation is CASSLAGQGYEQYF. V and J are TRBV5-1 and TRBJ2-7; 8 nucleotides match TRBD1. J was trimmed by 3 bases and V by 0 bases; bases with no gene match: 2. This CDR3 contains 14 residues. Per the germline V gene, CDR1 is SGHRS and CDR2 is YFSETQ. The full variable domain, in which reference TRBV5-1 and TRBJ2-7 provide the parts outside the CDR3, is KAGVTQTPRYLIKTRGQQVTLSCSPISGHRSVSWYQQTPGQGLQFLFEYFSETQRNKGNFPGRFSGRQFSNSRSEMNVSTLELGDSALYLCASSLAGQGYEQYFGPGTRLTVT.

The chain joins TRBV4-3 to TRBJ2-2; perhaps TRBD1 as D (6 bases). The CDR3 runs to 16 residues. V lost 0 bases and J 4 bases, leaving 12 bases between the germline ends. CDR1 and CDR2 from the germline V gene are LGHNA and YSLEER. CDR3 sequence: CASSQDRTGTTGELFF. The CDR3 DNA is TGCGCCAGCAGCCAAGATAGAACAGGGACCACCGGGGAGCTGTTTTTT.

The V and J genes are TRBV21-1 and TRBJ2-7. TRBV21-1 is a recognized pseudogene. The CDR3 spans 14 residues. The CDR3 DNA follows: TGTGCCAGCAGTCTACCCATGGACGGCTACGAGCAGTACTTC. It yields the protein CASSLPMDGYEQYF.

The DNA of the CDR3 is TGTGCCAGCTCCGGGACAGGGGGACAAGAGACCCAGTACTTC. Translated, it gives CASSGTGGQETQYF. This sequence joins TRBV27 and TRBJ2-5, with 11 nucleotides matching TRBD1. V lost 8 bases, J lost 2 bases, and 4 bases stayed unmatched. The germline V gene has CDR1 MNHEY and CDR2 SMNVEV (reference sequence). The CDR3 covers 14 residues.

CDR3 protein: CASSLRTMGTGVLSEQYF. The CDR3 DNA reads TGCGCCAGCAGCCTGCGCACCATGGGGACAGGGGTTTTAAGCGAGCAGTACTTC. V is TRBV5-1 and J is TRBJ2-7; TRBD1 aligns across 10 bases. Unmatched junction bases numbered 19, after V lost 4 bases and J lost 6 bases. Per the germline V gene, CDR1 is SGHRS and CDR2 is YFSETQ. This CDR3 has 18 amino acids.

Details on this clone: Other nucleotide sequences in the sample specify the same CDR3. V is TRBV9 and J is TRBJ2-7; 8 bases are a match to TRBD1. The trim removed 3 bases at V and 1 base at J, leaving 0 bases unmatched. CDR1 is SGDLS, CDR2 YYNGEE, per germline. This CDR3 is 13 amino acids long. CDR3 DNA: TGTGCCAGCAGCGGACAGGGGTCCTACGAGCAGTACTTC. Protein product: CASSGQGSYEQYF. The complete variable domain, with remaining parts taken from reference TRBV9 and TRBJ2-7, reads DSGVTQTPKHLITATGQRVTLRCSPRSGDLSVYWYQQSLDQGLQFLIQYYNGEERAKGNILERFSAQQFPDLHSELNLSSLELGDSALYFCASSGQGSYEQYFGPGTRLTVT.

Regarding this clone: Other DNA sequences in this sample translate to the same CDR3. The chain joins TRBV27 to TRBJ2-7; TRBD1 agrees at 7 bases. CDR3 length equals 14 residues. Germline values: CDR1 MNHEY, CDR2 SMNVEV (reference sequence). The V and J ends lost 6 bases and 4 bases, in that order; junction bases with no gene match: 9. CDR3 sequence (DNA): TGTGCCAGCAGCCTGGACAGGTTATCTTACGAGCAGTACTTC. Its protein product is CASSLDRLSYEQYF.

V and J are TRBV5-1 and TRBJ2-5, with a possible D match to TRBD2 (5 bases). The length of the CDR3 is 14 residues. From germline, CDR1 is SGHRS and CDR2 YFSETQ. Trimming left V 4 bases short and J 4 bases short, with 14 bases between. The CDR3 DNA follows: TGCGCCAGCAGCCCCGGCGGGTCCGGAGAGACCCAGTACTTC. Encoded protein: CASSPGGSGETQYF.

This chain uses TRBV2 with TRBJ1-2; D gene ambiguous. Trimming shortened V by 3 bases and J by 1 base, and 12 bases separated the two germline ends. This CDR3 is 15 amino acids long. Germline values: CDR1 SNHLY, CDR2 FYNNEI. CDR3 loop: CASSDRKVVNYGYTF. Written as DNA, the CDR3 is TGTGCCAGCAGTGACCGTAAGGTGGTTAACTATGGCTACACCTTC.

The genes are TRBV4-2 and TRBJ2-7; weak D call: TRBD2 (6 bases). This CDR3 is 15 amino acids long. V was clipped by 2 bases and J by 1 base, with 12 bases between them. Germline V gene sequence: CDR1 LGHNA, CDR2 YNFKEQ. The CDR3 here is CASSQHRDFSYEQYF. Written as DNA, the CDR3 is TGTGCCAGCAGCCAACACCGGGACTTTTCCTACGAGCAGTACTTC.

The CDR3 is CASTQYTGELFF. Here the CDR3 DNA reads TGTGCCAGCACACAGTACACCGGGGAGCTGTTTTTT. V gene TRBV11-2 combines with J gene TRBJ2-2; D is unclear. The CDR3 runs 12 residues. Germline loops: CDR1 SGHAT, CDR2 FQNNGV. V shed 7 bases and J shed 3 bases, with 6 bases lying between them.

The gene calls are TRBV4-3 and TRBJ2-7; TRBD1 aligns across 9 bases. The germline V gene encodes CDR1 LGHNA and CDR2 YSLEER. CDR3 size: 18 residues. V lost 0 bases, J lost 0 bases, and 9 bases stayed unmatched. The CDR3 DNA follows: TGCGCCAGCAGCCAAGATCAGTCGGGACAGGGCCTCTCCTACGAGCAGTACTTC. This gives the protein CASSQDQSGQGLSYEQYF.

The chain carries TRBV6-5 and TRBJ1-4, with TRBD1 as a possible D gene (5 bases). Germline CDR1 reads MNHEY; CDR2 reads SVGAGI. Trimming stripped 2 bases from V and 7 bases from J, with 11 bases between. The CDR3 totals 14 residues. The CDR3 loop reads CASSYTGTSEKLFF. As DNA, the CDR3 is TGTGCCAGCAGTTACACCGGGACCTCTGAAAAACTGTTTTTT.

The chain recombines TRBV7-8 with TRBJ2-7, with 11 bases matching TRBD2. Germline CDR1 is SGHVS and CDR2 is FQNEAQ. V trimming: 2 bases; J trimming: 2 bases; junction bases outside the gene matches: 2. There are 15 residues in the CDR3. CDR3 sequence (DNA): TGTGCCAGCAGCTTAACTAGCGGGGGAACCTACGAGCAGTACTTC. It yields the protein CASSLTSGGTYEQYF.

V and J are TRBV5-1 and TRBJ2-7; 9 nucleotides line up with TRBD1. V shed 4 bases and J 3 bases; nucleotides not matched to a gene: 11. The CDR3 has 16 amino acids. The germline V gene has CDR1 SGHRS and CDR2 YFSETQ. Here the CDR3 reads CASSKARTGVNYEQYF. The CDR3 DNA is TGCGCCAGCAGCAAGGCACGGACAGGGGTCAACTACGAGCAGTACTTC.

J is TRBJ1-1 and V is TRBV6-6; D perhaps matches TRBD1 (6 bases). Trimming shortened V by 1 base and J by 3 bases, and 12 bases separated the two germline ends. CDR3 length: 15 residues. Germline lookup yields CDR1 MNHNY and CDR2 SVGAGI (reference sequence). This chain's CDR3 is CASSYFTGPDTEAFF. The CDR3 bases are TGTGCCAGCAGTTACTTTACAGGGCCAGACACTGAAGCTTTCTTT.

Comments on this clone: This sample also contains other DNA sequences that code for the same CDR3. The chain uses TRBV14 and TRBJ2-7, with 9 bases aligning to TRBD1. Germline loops: CDR1 SGHDN, CDR2 FVKESK. Germline trimming cut 4 bases from V and 4 bases from J; bases unmatched to any gene: 5. This CDR3 is built from 14 residues. The CDR3 DNA reads TGTGCCAGCAGCCCCTGGACAGGGGATTACGAGCAGTACTTC. Its translation is CASSPWTGDYEQYF.

The sample holds one count of this clone. The rearrangement links TRBV6-1 to TRBJ2-5; TRBD1 or TRBD2 may be the D gene (5 bases each). This CDR3 region has 16 residues. Germline-derived CDR1 and CDR2 are MNHNS and SASEGT. V was clipped by 0 bases and J by 4 bases, with 15 bases between them. CDR3 region: CASSEASGALGETQYF. The CDR3 DNA follows: TGTGCCAGCAGTGAAGCATCCGGGGCCCTCGGAGAGACCCAGTACTTC.

With regard to this clone: Other DNA sequences of this sample code for an identical CDR3. This chain uses TRBV5-5 with TRBJ2-7, with a possible D match to TRBD1 (6 bases). Germline V gives CDR1 SGHKS, CDR2 YYEKEE (reference sequence). Trimming pared 1 base from V and 3 bases from J, leaving 11 bases between. The CDR3 covers 14 residues. CDR3: CASSLFTGSYEQYF. The CDR3 coding sequence is TGTGCCAGCAGCTTGTTTACAGGGAGCTACGAGCAGTACTTC.